This TCR beta chain stems from a study of T cell responses to AZD1222 COVID-19 vaccine. Broader study findings: Among vaccine-associated CD4 TCRs, coverage spanned spike, with dominance at 160-218 and 743-854.

TCRdb's table, derived via immunoSEQ multiplex PCR, lists solely in-frame clones and lacks some. The sample lists about 100,000 clones, about 89% occurring once. A note on this clone: The antigen is unknown.

The source of this sequence is an adult in good health. This material consisted of peripheral blood, taken on day 0 of AZD1222 vaccination.

In DNA, the CDR3 is TGTGCCAGCAGCTTAATTCCGGGGGGTTATCAGCCCCAGCATTTT. This codes for CASSLIPGGYQPQHF. V is TRBV7-8 and J is TRBJ1-5; a possible D gene is TRBD1 (5 bases). The CDR3 consists of 15 residues. V was clipped by 2 bases and J by 5 bases, with 13 bases between them. Germline-derived CDR1 and CDR2 are SGHVS and FQNEAQ.